This TCR beta chain emerged from a study of OX40 agonist ivuxolimab in advanced cancers. The CDR3 runs 11 residues. Per germline, CDR1 DFQATT and CDR2 SNEGSKA (reference sequence). V was pared by 3 bases and J by 9 bases, with 11 bases between. Profiling relied on immunoSEQ multiplex PCR, and the TCRdb table lists in-frame clones only, not all of them. The profile shows more than 45,000 clones, 84% of them singletons. This receptor was obtained from an adult with an advanced solid tumor such as melanoma, head and neck, liver or kidney cancer. The material was CD4+ or CD8+ T cells sorted from blood, obtained in a trial of the OX40 agonist ivuxolimab. The chain uses TRBV20-1 and TRBJ2-5, with D possibly being TRBD2 (5 bases). The CDR3 DNA reads as TGCAGTGCTAGGACCTCGGAGGCCCAGTACTTC. Translating it yields CSARTSEAQYF.